A selection of T cell receptor beta chains follows, all from one sample in a study of shared clonotypes between healthy human individuals. TCRdb's table, derived via immunoSEQ multiplex PCR, lists solely in-frame clones and lacks some. This repertoire shows 2 million to 2.5 million clones, just under 95% found once; its top ten account for roughly 1%. Source material: naive CD8+ T cells sorted from blood. The receptors were gathered from a young man in good health. Both conserved end residues are part of each CDR3. The D gene is left open where the match is weak.

cdr3_nt cdr3_aa j_call d_call v_call
TGTGCCAGCAGCTTAAGGGGCGGGGGGCTCCCGAACACTGAAGCTTTCTTT CASSLRGGGLPNTEAFF TRBJ1-1 - TRBV11-2
TGTGCCAGCAGCCTCGGGGGAACTAATGAAAAACTGTTTTTT CASSLGGTNEKLFF TRBJ1-4 - TRBV28
TGTGCCAGCAGCTTGACTAGCGCCTTCTCCTACGAGCAGTACTTC CASSLTSAFSYEQYF TRBJ2-7 TRBD2 TRBV7-9
TGCGCCAGCAGCCGGGGGACAGGGGGCCAGCCCCAGCATTTT CASSRGTGGQPQHF TRBJ1-5 TRBD1 TRBV4-1
TGCGCCAGCAGCCAAGGACAGGGGGTACACGAGCAGTACTTC CASSQGQGVHEQYF TRBJ2-7 TRBD1 TRBV4-1
TGTGCCAGCACAACATGGACAGGGCATTCCTACGAGCAGTACTTC CASTTWTGHSYEQYF TRBJ2-7 TRBD1 TRBV9
TGTGCCATCACCTCGACTAGCGGGAGGGCCGACGAGCAGTACTTC CAITSTSGRADEQYF TRBJ2-7 TRBD2 TRBV10-3
TGTGCCAGCAGCCCCCGAGACACCGGGGAGCTGTTTTTT CASSPRDTGELFF TRBJ2-2 - TRBV13
TGTGCCAGCAGTTACAGGCGGGATTGGGACAATGAGCAGTTCTTC CASSYRRDWDNEQFF TRBJ2-1 - TRBV6-5
TGTGCCAGCAGTTTAGGAAGCGCCTCCTACAATGAGCAGTTCTTC CASSLGSASYNEQFF TRBJ2-1 - TRBV27
TGTGCCAGCAGCTCGCGGACAGGGGGGAACACTGAAGCTTTCTTT CASSSRTGGNTEAFF TRBJ1-1 TRBD1 TRBV7-9
TGTGCCAGCAGCCCCTCCCCGGGACACCCCTACACAGATACGCAGTATTTT CASSPSPGHPYTDTQYF TRBJ2-3 - TRBV11-1
TGTGCCAGCAGTCCCCAGAGGGGACAGGGTAACACTGAAGCTTTCTTT CASSPQRGQGNTEAFF TRBJ1-1 TRBD1 TRBV27